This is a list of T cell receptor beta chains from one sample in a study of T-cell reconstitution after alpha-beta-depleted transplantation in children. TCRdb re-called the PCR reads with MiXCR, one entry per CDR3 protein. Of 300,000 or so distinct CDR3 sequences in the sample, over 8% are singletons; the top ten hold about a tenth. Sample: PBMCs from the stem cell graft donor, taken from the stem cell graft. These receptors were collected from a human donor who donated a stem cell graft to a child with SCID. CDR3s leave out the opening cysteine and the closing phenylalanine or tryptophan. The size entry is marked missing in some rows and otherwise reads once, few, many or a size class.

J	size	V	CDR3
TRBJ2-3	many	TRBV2	ASSEVASTDTQY
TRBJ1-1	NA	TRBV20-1	SARQGEFGTEAF
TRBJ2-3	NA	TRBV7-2	ASSPDGGWTDTQY
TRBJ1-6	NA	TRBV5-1	ASSRDRRSNSPLH
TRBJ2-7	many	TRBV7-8	ASSLGEVDEQY
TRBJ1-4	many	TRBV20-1	SAGNRVLTNEKLF
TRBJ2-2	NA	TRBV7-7	ASSGGQGGRTGELF
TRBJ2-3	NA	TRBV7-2	ASSFSTVASRTDTQY
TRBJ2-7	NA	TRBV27	ASSLVGVEQY
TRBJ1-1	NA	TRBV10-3	AISAGYDMNTEAF
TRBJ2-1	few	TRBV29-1	SDWTSGDSYNEQF
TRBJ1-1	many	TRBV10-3	ATSTGSTEAF
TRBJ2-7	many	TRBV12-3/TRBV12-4	ASTRTATYYEQY
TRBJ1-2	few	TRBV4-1	ASSQEYDDGYT
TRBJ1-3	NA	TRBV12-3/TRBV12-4	ASSLLSTGRAWNTIY
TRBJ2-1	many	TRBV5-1	ASSSPPGYNEQF
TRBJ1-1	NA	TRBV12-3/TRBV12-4	ASSLSNGEAF